A selection of T cell receptor beta chains follows, all from one sample in a study of a mutant IDH1 vaccine in newly diagnosed glioma. Their antigens are not known. Clones were sequenced by immunoSEQ multiplex PCR, and TCRdb holds only the in-frame ones, with some missing. The sample includes approximately 50,000 clones, about three quarters seen only once; the top ten take about 4.9%. This sample comprised PBMCs, obtained from a glioma patient whose treatment included an IDH1 peptide vaccine. The receptors here all came from a woman aged 40 to 50 with glioma. Some clones in this sample may be carry-over from other donors' samples. The CDR3 runs from the conserved cysteine through the conserved F or W. A D gene is named only where the DNA matches it firmly. A clone size is listed for some rows: how often the clone was seen (once, few, many), or a class if it is expanded.

TRBV30	TRBJ1-1	NA	NA	TGTGCCTGGATTCCCCCCGGGGGAGCTTTCTTT	CAWIPPGGAFF
TRBV29-1	TRBJ2-5	few	NA	TGCAGCTCCCGGCTCCGGAGAGAGACCCAGTACTTC	CSSRLRRETQYF
TRBV5-6	TRBJ1-1	NA	TRBD1	TGTGCCAGCAGCCCCGGACAGGGGGCACTTGAAGCTTTCTTT	CASSPGQGALEAFF
TRBV5-1	TRBJ2-7	NA	NA	TGCGCCAGCAGCCCGGGGGTCAACAGGGAGCCCTACGAGCAGTACTTC	CASSPGVNREPYEQYF
TRBV6-1	TRBJ2-5	NA	NA	TGTGCCAGCAGTGATCAGGGGTTCGAAGAGACCCAGTACTTC	CASSDQGFEETQYF
TRBV7-3	TRBJ1-2	few	TRBD1	TGTGCCAGCAGCACATCGGGACAGGGTGGTGGCTACACCTTC	CASSTSGQGGGYTF
TRBV27	TRBJ1-2	NA	NA	TGTGCCAGCAGTCCACCGCAGACCGTATATGGCTACACCTTC	CASSPPQTVYGYTF
TRBV7-9	TRBJ1-1	NA	TRBD1	TGTGCCAGCAGCCCGTCCCGGGACAGGGTTTTGGGCACTGAAGCTTTCTTT	CASSPSRDRVLGTEAFF
TRBV7-9	TRBJ1-3	NA	NA	TGTGCCAGCAAAAACGGCGTCAGCTCTCCGGGGTATTTT	CASKNGVSSPGYF
TRBV30	TRBJ1-1	NA	NA	TGTGCCTGGAGAAGGAGAGCAGAAGCTTTCTTT	CAWRRRAEAFF
TRBV30	TRBJ2-3	NA	TRBD2	TGTGCCTGGAGTGTACTAGCGGGGGTCTCAGATACGCAGTATTTT	CAWSVLAGVSDTQYF
TRBV5-6	TRBJ2-7	NA	TRBD1	TGTGCCAGTAAGGGACAGGGCCAGTACGAGCAGTACTTC	CASKGQGQYEQYF
TRBV4-1	TRBJ2-7	NA	NA	TGCGCCAGCAGCCAAGAGACAGGTCTCAGCTCCTACGAGCAGTACTTC	CASSQETGLSSYEQYF
TRBV7-8	TRBJ2-7	NA	NA	TGTGCCAGCAGCTCACCCCGGGACACCTACGAGCAGTACTTC	CASSSPRDTYEQYF
TRBV6-5	TRBJ1-1	NA	TRBD1	TGTGCCAGCAGTCCAGGGGGCACTGAAGCTTTCTTT	CASSPGGTEAFF
TRBV5-5	TRBJ2-2	NA	TRBD1	TGTGCCAGCAGCTGGGGACAGGGGCATACCGGGGAGCTGTTTTTT	CASSWGQGHTGELFF
TRBV19	TRBJ2-7	NA	NA	TGTGCCAGTAGTCTCCTCCTGCAGGCCCCCTACGAGCAGTACTTC	CASSLLLQAPYEQYF
TRBV7-9	TRBJ2-2	NA	TRBD1	TGTGCCAGCAGCTTTGGTACAGGGGCCAACACGAACACCGGGGAGCTGTTTTTT	CASSFGTGANTNTGELFF
TRBV9	TRBJ2-7	NA	TRBD2	TGTGCCAGCAGCGTACTGGGGACTAGCGGGGGCGAGCAGTACTTC	CASSVLGTSGGEQYF
TRBV4-3	TRBJ2-2	NA	NA	TGCGCCAGCAGCCACGACAGGTCCAGGGTGGTGTTTTTT	CASSHDRSRVVFF
TRBV7-2	TRBJ2-7	NA	NA	TGTGCCAGCAGCTTAAGGTTAGACCGCCCATCCTCCTCCTACGAGCAGTACTTC	CASSLRLDRPSSSYEQYF
TRBV10-1	TRBJ2-3	NA	NA	TGCGCCAGCAGTGGAAGGGGCCAGACAGATACGCAGTATTTT	CASSGRGQTDTQYF
TRBV5-1	TRBJ2-1	NA	NA	TGCGCCAGCAGCTTTCCCGAGGGTGAGCAGTTCTTC	CASSFPEGEQFF
TRBV6-1	TRBJ2-7	once	NA	TGTGCCAGCAGAGGCTCGCGGTACGAGCAGTACTTC	CASRGSRYEQYF
TRBV19	TRBJ1-5	NA	TRBD1	TGTGCCAGTAGTAGGGACAGGGCAGCTCAGCCCCAGCATTTT	CASSRDRAAQPQHF
TRBV19	TRBJ1-4	once	TRBD1	TGTGCCAGTAGTTCACGACCACAGGGGGCTAATGAAAAACTGTTTTTT	CASSSRPQGANEKLFF
TRBV2	TRBJ1-1	NA	NA	TGTGCCAGCAGTGAAGCCCGGAGAAGGGGGGCTTTCTTT	CASSEARRRGAFF
TRBV6-6	TRBJ1-4	NA	NA	TGTGCCAGCAGCTTCCTAAATGAAAAACTGTTTTTT	CASSFLNEKLFF
TRBV10-3	TRBJ2-7	NA	TRBD1	TGTGCCATCAGTGGACAGGGGACCTACGAGCAGTACTTC	CAISGQGTYEQYF
TRBV10-2	TRBJ2-5	NA	NA	TGCGCCAGCAGTACCCCCCCACAGGGCCAATTCCAAGAGACCCAGTACTTC	CASSTPPQGQFQETQYF
TRBV7-2	TRBJ2-2	few	TRBD1	TGTGCCAGCAGCTTCGGACAGGGGAGCGCCGGGGAGCTGTTTTTT	CASSFGQGSAGELFF
TRBV2	TRBJ2-7	NA	NA	TGTGCCAGCAGTACTAGGACAGAAGAGCAGTACTTC	CASSTRTEEQYF
TRBV14	TRBJ1-1	few	NA	TGTGCCAGCAGCCCCCTAGTCGGGGGACTCACTGAAGCTTTCTTT	CASSPLVGGLTEAFF
TRBV6-5	TRBJ1-2	few	NA	TGTGCCAGCAGGCTACAGGGAACGTGGGGCTACACCTTC	CASRLQGTWGYTF
TRBV7-2	TRBJ2-3	once	TRBD1	TGTGCCAGCAGCTATGGACAGGGGTACGCAGATACGCAGTATTTT	CASSYGQGYADTQYF
TRBV27	TRBJ2-7	NA	TRBD2	TGTGCCAGCAGGGGACTAGCGGCTTCCTACGAGCAGTACTTC	CASRGLAASYEQYF
TRBV9	TRBJ1-1	NA	NA	TGTGCCAGCAGCGCCTCTTTACAGGGTCCAGAAGCTTTCTTT	CASSASLQGPEAFF
TRBV6-5	TRBJ1-1	NA	NA	TGTGCCAGCAGTTACTCGATCCCGGGTACCGGCACTGAAGCTTTCTTT	CASSYSIPGTGTEAFF
TRBV5-8	TRBJ2-1	NA	TRBD2	TGTGCCAGCAGCTCACTGGCTAGCGGGGGGGCGTACAATGAGCAGTTCTTC	CASSSLASGGAYNEQFF
TRBV7-9	TRBJ2-7	NA	NA	TGTGCCAGCAGCCTTTCTAGTCAGGGGTACCCCTACGAGCAGTACTTC	CASSLSSQGYPYEQYF
TRBV7-8	TRBJ1-2	NA	NA	TGTGCCAGCAGCCCCTGGGGGGTAGAGTATGGCTACACCTTC	CASSPWGVEYGYTF
TRBV5-1	TRBJ2-3	NA	NA	TGCGCCAGCAGCTTGGGCGGATACACAGATACGCAGTATTTT	CASSLGGYTDTQYF
TRBV10-3	TRBJ1-4	NA	NA	TGTGCCATCAGTGACAGTGCAACTAATGAAAAACTGTTTTTT	CAISDSATNEKLFF
TRBV9	TRBJ2-1	NA	NA	TGTGCCAGCAGCGTAGGACAGAACAATGAGCAGTTCTTC	CASSVGQNNEQFF
TRBV5-1	TRBJ2-5	NA	NA	TGCGCCAGCAGCTTGGAGGACAGTTTGTCCCAGTACTTC	CASSLEDSLSQYF
TRBV5-1	TRBJ2-1	once	TRBD2	TGCGCCAGCAGCTATCGACTAGCTGCCGCTGGGTATGAGCAGTTCTTC	CASSYRLAAAGYEQFF
TRBV5-1	TRBJ1-1	medium-sized	NA	TGCGCCAGCAGCTTGACAGGGCCGGAGAACACTGAAGCTTTCTTT	CASSLTGPENTEAFF
TRBV28	TRBJ1-5	NA	TRBD1	TGTGCCAGCAGTTTAGTATGGCAGGGGGTGAGCAATCAGCCCCAGCATTTT	CASSLVWQGVSNQPQHF
TRBV5-1	TRBJ2-2	NA	NA	TGCGCCAGCAGCTTGGGTAGTACCGGGGAGCTGTTTTTT	CASSLGSTGELFF
TRBV7-2	TRBJ2-3	few	NA	TGTGCCAGCAGCTTAGCGCCAGGGGATACAGATACGCAGTATTTT	CASSLAPGDTDTQYF
TRBV5-1	TRBJ1-2	NA	NA	TGCGCCAGCAGCTTGTCCGGGGGCGAGTATGGCTACACCTTC	CASSLSGGEYGYTF
TRBV10-2	TRBJ1-1	many	NA	TGCGCCAGCAGCAAGCAGGGGAGGACTGAAGCTTTCTTT	CASSKQGRTEAFF
TRBV5-6	TRBJ2-3	NA	NA	TGTGCCAGCAGCTTGGACAGGTGGACGCAGTATTTT	CASSLDRWTQYF
TRBV19	TRBJ1-1	NA	NA	TGTGCCAGTAGACTCTGGGGGACCCAAAGGGGGAACACTGAAGCTTTCTTT	CASRLWGTQRGNTEAFF
TRBV14	TRBJ2-3	NA	NA	TGTGCCAGCAGCCACAAGCGGGCGTTAGATACGCAGTATTTT	CASSHKRALDTQYF
TRBV2	TRBJ1-1	NA	NA	TGTGCCAGCGTCCAGGGTAGACAGAACACTGAAGCTTTCTTT	CASVQGRQNTEAFF
TRBV2	TRBJ2-1	NA	NA	TGTGCCAGCAGTCTCTCCAACGGGGGCCGCTTCAATGAGCAGTTCTTC	CASSLSNGGRFNEQFF